Presented here are 18 T cell receptor beta chains from one specimen sequenced in a study of blood T cells in healthy people across ages. A second PCR of about 7 to 12 cycles used a sample-barcoded 5' primer and a J-beta primer mix. In TCRdb, the 5' RACE reads were re-called with MiXCR into one record per CDR3 protein. The sample lists just under 900,000 distinct CDR3 sequences, roughly 26% occurring once. Sequencing used blood. These receptors all come from a woman aged 80 or older in good health.

The gene calls are TRBV27 and TRBJ2-4; tentative D call: TRBD2 (6 bases). The end of the DNA aligns better with TRBJ2-7, so the J call may be wrong. The CDR3 spans 14 residues. Per germline, CDR1 MNHEY and CDR2 SMNVEV (reference sequence). CDR3 in DNA: TGTGCCAGCAATAAATTGGGACTGTCGGACGAGCAGTACTTC. The encoded protein is CASNKLGLSDEQYF.

There are a few counts of this clonotype. This sequence joins TRBV7-2 and TRBJ1-2; D is possibly TRBD1 (5 bases). V was clipped by 10 bases and J by 6 bases, with 18 bases between them. The CDR3 length is 13 residues. CDR1 and CDR2 from the germline V gene are SGHTA and FQGNSA. The CDR3, as DNA: TGTGCCACCGTAACCGACAGTCGCAATGGCTACACCTTC. It specifies CATVTDSRNGYTF.

This clonotype was counted a few times. The chain recombines TRBV18 with TRBJ1-2, with 8 bases matching TRBD1. Germline V gene data show CDR1 as KGHSH and CDR2 as LQKENI. The CDR3 has 13 amino acids. Trimming cost V 3 bases and J 8 bases; bases outside gene matches: 5. CDR3 nucleotides: TGTGCCAGCTCACCGGGGACAGGCTTAGGCTACACCTTC. It translates to CASSPGTGLGYTF. Complete variable domain (other parts from reference TRBV18 and TRBJ1-2): NAGVMQNPRHLVRRRGQEARLRCSPMKGHSHVYWYRQLPEEGLKFMVYLQKENIIDESGMPKERFSAEFPKEGPSILRIQQVVRGDSAAYFCASSPGTGLGYTFGSGTRLTVV.

This clonotype was counted at least ten times. The chain carries TRBV12-3 or TRBV12-4 and TRBJ2-7, with a possible D match to TRBD2 (6 bases). This CDR3 is built from 13 residues. The V end was cut by 5 bases, the J end by 3 bases, with 11 bases between. Here the CDR3 DNA reads TGTGCCAGCAGTCCGACTAGATACTACGAGCAGTACTTC. Its protein product is CASSPTRYYEQYF.

This clonotype was counted ten times or more. V and J are TRBV9 and TRBJ2-5; no firm D call. CDR1 and CDR2 from the germline V gene are SGDLS and YYNGEE. V lost 0 bases, J lost 1 base, and 10 bases lay in between. The CDR3 sequence is 15 residues long. CDR3 amino acids: CASSVGASIQETQYF. The CDR3, as DNA: TGTGCCAGCAGCGTAGGGGCCAGCATCCAAGAGACCCAGTACTTC. Full variable domain (remainder filled in from reference TRBV9 and TRBJ2-5): DSGVTQTPKHLITATGQRVTLRCSPRSGDLSVYWYQQSLDQGLQFLIQYYNGEERAKGNILERFSAQQFPDLHSELNLSSLELGDSALYFCASSVGASIQETQYFGPGTRLLVL.

Details on this clonotype: The germline gene is not matched at one end of the junction; a read error may be the cause. The genes are TRBV5-1 and TRBJ2-4, with D unclear. The better agreement between TRBJ2-5 and the DNA end casts doubt on the J call. CDR3 length: 13 residues. Germline CDR1 is SGHRS and CDR2 is YFSETQ. The CDR3 here is CAGSLANGETQYF. The CDR3, as DNA: TGCGCCGGCAGCTTGGCAAACGGAGAGACCCAGTACTTC.

This clonotype occurred many times. CDR3 sequence reads: CASSQDGAGGGTDTQYF. The CDR3 DNA is TGCGCCAGCAGCCAAGATGGCGCGGGGGGGGGCACAGATACGCAGTATTTT. The V and J genes are TRBV4-1 and TRBJ2-3, with TRBD2 identical over 9 bases. CDR3 size: 17 residues. Per germline, CDR1 MGHRA and CDR2 YSYEKL. With V trimmed by 0 bases and J by 1 base, 5 bases remained unmatched.

The table lists this clonotype with many counts. V gene TRBV5-1 combines with J gene TRBJ2-7; D gene unclear. V was pared by 1 base and J by 3 bases, with 11 bases between. The CDR3 is made up of 14 amino acids. CDR1 and CDR2 (germline): SGHRS, YFSETQ. CDR3 sequence reads: CASSLNPGDYEQYF. CDR3 coding DNA: TGCGCCAGCAGCTTGAATCCCGGTGACTACGAGCAGTACTTC.

For this clonotype: A much larger clone sits a single nucleotide away, making a read error possible. The gene calls are TRBV5-1 and TRBJ2-5; D is uncertain. CDR3 length: 12 residues. Trimming left V 4 bases short and J 11 bases short, with 15 bases between. Looked up from germline, CDR1 is SGHRS and CDR2 is YFSETQ. CDR3: CASSVTHNEQYF. CDR3 coding DNA: TGCGCCAGCAGCGTGACCCACAATGAGCAGTACTTC.

This clonotype was found a few times. The J gene is TRBJ2-2, the V gene TRBV28; D may be TRBD2 (7 bases). The germline V and J ends were trimmed by 5 bases and 4 bases, with 14 bases remaining between them. This CDR3 is 15 amino acids long. The germline gives CDR1 MDHEN, CDR2 SYDVKM. CDR3 loop: CASSPGGGGTGELFF. In DNA, the CDR3 is TGTGCCAGCAGTCCGGGGGGCGGCGGCACCGGGGAGCTGTTTTTT.

V usage is TRBV7-2 and J usage is TRBJ2-7; 9 bases fit TRBD1. CDR1 is SGHTA, CDR2 FQGNSA, per germline. This CDR3 has 16 amino acids. V shed 4 bases, J shed 5 bases, and the junction held 12 bases outside the gene matches. The CDR3 coding sequence is TGTGCCAGCAGCTGGGGGAGGGGGACAGGGCCCCACGAGCAGTACTTC. As protein: CASSWGRGTGPHEQYF.

This clonotype was picked up many times. The gene calls are TRBV6-2 or TRBV6-3 and TRBJ2-3, with 7 positions matching TRBD1. V lost 2 bases, J lost 0 bases, and 2 bases stayed unmatched. The CDR3 length is 15 residues. Germline V gene lookup returns CDR1 MNHEY and CDR2 SVGEGT. CDR3 sequence (DNA): TGTGCCAGCAGTTACCCGGGACAGAGCACAGATACGCAGTATTTT. This codes for CASSYPGQSTDTQYF.

This clonotype was counted at least ten times. The rearrangement uses TRBV29-1 and TRBJ2-6; D is undetermined. The germline gives CDR1 SQVTM, CDR2 ANQGSEA. V gave up 4 bases and J gave up 0 bases, with 4 bases separating them. There are 13 residues in the CDR3. CDR3 amino acids: CSVVGSGANVLTF. The CDR3 DNA is TGCAGCGTTGTGGGCTCTGGGGCCAACGTCCTGACTTTC.

This clonotype was detected a few times. A read error may account for a junction end that differs from germline. The chain links TRBV7-2 to TRBJ2-3; 11 bases are a match to TRBD2. This CDR3 contains 16 residues. Looked up from germline, CDR1 is SGHTA and CDR2 is FQGNSA. The CDR3 loop is CVSSLTSGGYTDTQYF. The CDR3 nucleotides read TGTGTCAGCAGCTTAACTAGCGGGGGATACACAGATACGCAGTATTTT.

This clonotype was counted a few times. The chain has TRBV3-1 and TRBJ1-2; unclear D gene. V gave up 8 bases and J gave up 4 bases, with 14 bases separating them. The CDR3 sequence is 13 residues long. Germline V lookup: CDR1 LGHDT, CDR2 YNNKEL (reference sequence). The chain's CDR3 is CASSQAEIYGYTF. CDR3 nucleotides: TGTGCCAGCTCCCAGGCCGAGATCTATGGCTACACCTTC.

In this sample, this clonotype turned up many times. The chain uses TRBV7-2 and TRBJ2-5; no clear D. The CDR3 runs to 15 residues. Trimming removed 1 base from V and 2 bases from J, with 11 bases in between. Germline V lookup: CDR1 SGHTA, CDR2 FQGNSA. The CDR3: CASSLGKVPQETQYF. Here the CDR3 DNA reads TGTGCCAGCAGCTTAGGTAAAGTGCCTCAAGAGACCCAGTACTTC.

This clonotype was found many times. The chain has TRBV6-2 or TRBV6-3 and TRBJ2-7; TRBD2 aligns across 10 bases. This CDR3 spans 15 amino acids. J was trimmed by 6 bases and V by 7 bases; bases with no gene match: 12. Germline V CDR1 and CDR2: MNHEY, SVGEGT. CDR3 in DNA: TGTGCCAGCAAATTTCCGGGACTAGCGACTTCCGAGCAGTACTTC. Amino acid sequence: CASKFPGLATSEQYF.

This clonotype was found many times. The chain's CDR3 is CASSLVGGRGGYNEQFF. The CDR3 DNA reads TGTGCCAGCAGCTTAGTGGGGGGGCGGGGTGGTTACAATGAGCAGTTCTTC. This rearrangement joins TRBV7-2 to TRBJ2-1; perhaps TRBD2 as D (7 bases). The CDR3 totals 17 residues. Trimming stripped 1 base from V and 4 bases from J, with 17 bases between. CDR1 and CDR2 (germline): SGHTA, FQGNSA.